This is a list of T cell receptor beta chains from one sample in a study of a mutant IDH1 vaccine in newly diagnosed glioma. Clones were read by immunoSEQ multiplex PCR, and TCRdb kept only the in-frame ones, dropping some. The sample includes 40,000 to 45,000 clones, roughly 79% seen only once; the top ten take approximately 4.7%. These receptors are not linked to any known antigen. The source material was PBMCs, sampled from a glioma patient whose treatment included an IDH1 peptide vaccine. The receptors originated from a woman aged 40 to 50 with glioma. Some clones in this sample may be carry-over from other donors' samples. CDR3s include the opening cysteine and the closing phenylalanine or tryptophan. Fields, in order: CDR3 length, V gene, J gene, D gene, clone size, CDR3 DNA, CDR3 protein. The D gene is left open where the match is weak. Some rows have no size entry. The others give once, few or many, or a class for an expanded clone.

15	TRBV28	TRBJ2-7	TRBD2	-	TGTGCCAGCAGCGAGACTAGCGGGGATAGATACGAGCAGTACTTC	CASSETSGDRYEQYF
15	TRBV5-1	TRBJ1-2	-	few	TGCGCCAGCAGCTTGGAGGGTCGGGGGCCCTATGGCTACACCTTC	CASSLEGRGPYGYTF
15	TRBV6-6	TRBJ1-4	TRBD1	few	TGTGCCAGCAGTATGCCCCAGGGGGGAGTTGAAAAACTGTTTTTT	CASSMPQGGVEKLFF
13	TRBV4-1	TRBJ1-2	-	-	TGCGCCAGCAGCCACGATCGAGGACGGGGCTACACCTTC	CASSHDRGRGYTF
11	TRBV19	TRBJ2-3	-	-	TGTGCCAGTAGTATTTCAGATACGCAGTATTTT	CASSISDTQYF
13	TRBV7-2	TRBJ2-5	-	-	TGTGCCAGCAGCTTAGATTCGCTCCAGACCCAGTACTTC	CASSLDSLQTQYF
13	TRBV7-8	TRBJ2-7	TRBD1	once	TGTGCCAGTAGGACAGGGGTGGACTACGAGCAGTACTTC	CASRTGVDYEQYF
14	TRBV6-5	TRBJ1-2	-	-	TGTGCCAGCAGCCGTGACGGGGGCGACGATGGCTACACCTTC	CASSRDGGDDGYTF
12	TRBV13	TRBJ1-1	-	-	TGTGCCAGCAGCCCCCAGGGCACTGAAGCTTTCTTT	CASSPQGTEAFF
15	TRBV27	TRBJ2-5	TRBD2	-	TGTGCCAGCAGTCCCCGAGCGGGAGTTGGGGAGACCCAGTACTTC	CASSPRAGVGETQYF